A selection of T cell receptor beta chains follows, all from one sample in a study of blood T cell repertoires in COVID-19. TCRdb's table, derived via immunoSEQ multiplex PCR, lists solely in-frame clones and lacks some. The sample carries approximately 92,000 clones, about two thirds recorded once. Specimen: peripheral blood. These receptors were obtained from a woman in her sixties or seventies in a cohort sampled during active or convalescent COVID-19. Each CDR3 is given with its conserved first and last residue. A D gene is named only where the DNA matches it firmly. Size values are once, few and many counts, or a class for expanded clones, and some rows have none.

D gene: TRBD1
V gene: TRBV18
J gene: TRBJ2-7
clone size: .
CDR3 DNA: TGTGCCAGCGGGACAGTAACCTACGAGCAGTACTTC
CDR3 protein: CASGTVTYEQYF

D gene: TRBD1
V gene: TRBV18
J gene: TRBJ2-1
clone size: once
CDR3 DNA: TGTGCCAGCTCATCGACAGGGGGAGGAAACAATGAGCAGTTCTTC
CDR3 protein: CASSSTGGGNNEQFF

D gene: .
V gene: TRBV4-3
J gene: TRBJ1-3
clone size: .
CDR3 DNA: TGCGCCAGCAGCCGGGACATACGAAACACCATATATTTT
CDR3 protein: CASSRDIRNTIYF

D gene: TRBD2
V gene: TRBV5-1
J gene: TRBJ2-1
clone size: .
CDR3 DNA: TGCGCCAGCGGCGGACTAGCTTCATTCAATGAGCAGTTCTTC
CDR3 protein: CASGGLASFNEQFF

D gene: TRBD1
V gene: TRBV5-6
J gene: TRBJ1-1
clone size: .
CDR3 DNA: TGTGCCGGCTACAGACAGGGTGGCACTGAAGCTTTCTTT
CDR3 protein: CAGYRQGGTEAFF

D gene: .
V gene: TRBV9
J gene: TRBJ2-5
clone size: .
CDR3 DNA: TGTGCCAGCAGCGTGACCCCCTCGGGTGAGACCCAGTACTTC
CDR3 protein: CASSVTPSGETQYF

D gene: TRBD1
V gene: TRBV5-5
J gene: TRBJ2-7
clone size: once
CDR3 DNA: TGTGCCAGCAGCGACCTACAGGGGGCCTACGAGCAGTACTTC
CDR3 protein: CASSDLQGAYEQYF

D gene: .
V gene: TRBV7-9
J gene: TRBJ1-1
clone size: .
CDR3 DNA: TGTGCCAGCAGCTTAGTATTGGGGCTCAACACTGAAGCTTTCTTT
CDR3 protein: CASSLVLGLNTEAFF

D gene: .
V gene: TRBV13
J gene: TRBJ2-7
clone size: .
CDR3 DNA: TGTGCCAGCAGTCTTGACCCCAGAGGCGAGCAGTACTTC
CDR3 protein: CASSLDPRGEQYF

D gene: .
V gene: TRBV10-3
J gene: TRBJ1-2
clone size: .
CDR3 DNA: TGTGCCATCAGTGTATTGGGCAGAGGCTACACCTTC
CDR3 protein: CAISVLGRGYTF

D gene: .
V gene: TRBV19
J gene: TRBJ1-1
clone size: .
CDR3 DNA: TGTGCCAGTAGTCACCTGGGGAGCGAAGCTTTCTTT
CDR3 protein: CASSHLGSEAFF

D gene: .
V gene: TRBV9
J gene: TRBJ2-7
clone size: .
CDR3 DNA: TGTGCCAGCAGCTCGCAACACTACGAGCAGTACTTC
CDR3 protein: CASSSQHYEQYF

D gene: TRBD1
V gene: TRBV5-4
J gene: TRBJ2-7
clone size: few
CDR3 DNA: TGTGCCAGCAAGAAGGGGGCAGGGAACGAGCAGTACTTC
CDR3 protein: CASKKGAGNEQYF

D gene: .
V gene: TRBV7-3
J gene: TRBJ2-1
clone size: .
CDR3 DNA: TGTGCCAGCAGCCCACGCAATTCGGGAAATGAGCAGTTCTTC
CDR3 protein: CASSPRNSGNEQFF

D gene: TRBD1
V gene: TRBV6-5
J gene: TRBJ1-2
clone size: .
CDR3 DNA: TGTGCCAGCAGTTACTCCCCCCAGGGGGCTACAGGCTACACCTTC
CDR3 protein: CASSYSPQGATGYTF